This passage covers 31 T cell receptor beta chains from one sample sequenced in a study of CD8 T cells in ankylosing spondylitis. In TCRdb, the 5' RACE reads were re-called with MiXCR into one record per CDR3 protein. Here the sample spans over 75,000 distinct CDR3 sequences, roughly 10% being singletons. The sample was blood, either unsorted or a sorted T cell fraction (not recorded which). The receptors shown here come from a male donor with ankylosing spondylitis or in good health (not recorded which).

There are many counts of this clonotype. The V gene is TRBV12-3 or TRBV12-4, the J gene TRBJ1-1; no clear D gene. V lost 6 bases and J 0 bases, leaving 14 bases between the germline ends. The CDR3 totals 15 residues. CDR3 amino acids: CASRPNAGLNTEAFF. CDR3 DNA: TGTGCCAGCAGACCTAACGCAGGATTGAACACTGAAGCTTTCTTT.

This clonotype was seen ten or more times. The gene calls are TRBV10-3 and TRBJ1-6, with TRBD1 identical over 7 bases. This CDR3 region has 14 residues. Germline CDR1 reads ENHRY; CDR2 reads SYGVKD. The V and J ends lost 6 bases and 7 bases, in that order; junction bases with no gene match: 6. The CDR3: CAIRTGTANSPLHF. CDR3 coding DNA: TGTGCCATCAGGACCGGGACAGCCAATTCACCCCTCCACTTT.

This clonotype appeared many times. This chain joins TRBV29-1 and TRBJ2-2, with D possibly TRBD1 on 6 matching bases. From germline, CDR1 is SQVTM and CDR2 ANQGSEA. Trimming stripped 6 bases from V and 4 bases from J, with 9 bases between. The CDR3 contains 12 residues. The CDR3 loop is CSVQGPTGELFF. Here the CDR3 DNA reads TGCAGCGTACAGGGACCCACCGGGGAGCTGTTTTTT.

The sample holds many counts of this clonotype. The chain couples TRBV28 to TRBJ1-6, with D uncertain. Trimming removed 6 bases from V and 7 bases from J, with 4 bases in between. CDR1 MDHEN and CDR2 SYDVKM come from the germline V gene. The CDR3 has 11 amino acids. The CDR3 region has the DNA TGTGCCAGCAGGACGAATTCACCCCTCCACTTT. Translating it yields CASRTNSPLHF.

This clonotype was counted at least ten times. This sequence joins TRBV5-1 and TRBJ2-7, with a possible D match to TRBD1 (5 bases). V was pared by 0 bases and J by 0 bases, with 10 bases between. The CDR3 consists of 15 residues. Germline V gives CDR1 SGHRS, CDR2 YFSETQ. CDR3 in amino acids: CASSLGAGHSYEQYF. For the CDR3, the DNA is TGCGCCAGCAGCTTGGGGGCCGGACACTCCTACGAGCAGTACTTC. The full variable domain, completed using reference TRBV5-1 and TRBJ2-7, is KAGVTQTPRYLIKTRGQQVTLSCSPISGHRSVSWYQQTPGQGLQFLFEYFSETQRNKGNFPGRFSGRQFSNSRSEMNVSTLELGDSALYLCASSLGAGHSYEQYFGPGTRLTVT.

This clonotype was seen repeatedly, ten times or more. The chain is built from TRBV5-1 and TRBJ2-2; D is unresolved. The CDR3 runs 14 residues. V lost 0 bases and J lost 1, with 4 bases in between. In germline, CDR1 is SGHRS, CDR2 YFSETQ. The CDR3 nucleotides read TGCGCCAGCAGCTTGGTGGAGAACACCGGGGAGCTGTTTTTT. Amino acids: CASSLVENTGELFF.

This clonotype was observed a few times. The chain joins TRBV7-9 to TRBJ2-5; no clear D. The CDR3 runs 15 residues. V lost 2 bases and J lost 0, with 10 bases in between. Germline V gene data show CDR1 as SEHNR and CDR2 as FQNEAQ (reference sequence). CDR3 protein: CASSLSTEYQETQYF. Written as DNA, the CDR3 is TGTGCCAGCAGCTTATCTACAGAATACCAAGAGACCCAGTACTTC.

V gene TRBV12-3 or TRBV12-4 combines with J gene TRBJ2-1, with 10 bases that match TRBD2. The CDR3 sequence is 15 residues long. With 7 bases clipped from V and 8 bases from J, the junction kept 11 bases outside the gene matches. The CDR3 DNA reads TGTGCCAGCAACAGCCCTAGCGGGGGAGGGTATGAGCAGTTCTTC. Its translation is CASNSPSGGGYEQFF.

The V call is TRBV11-2, the J call TRBJ1-1, with D hard to call. Trimming pared 4 bases from V and 0 bases from J, leaving 9 bases between. The germline V gene has CDR1 SGHAT and CDR2 FQNNGV. The CDR3 is made up of 14 amino acids. CDR3 in DNA: TGTGCCAGCAGCTCATTACGGATGAACACTGAAGCTTTCTTT. Translated: CASSSLRMNTEAFF. Together with reference TRBV11-2 and TRBJ1-1, the CDR3 gives the full variable domain: EAGVAQSPRYKIIEKRQSVAFWCNPISGHATLYWYQQILGQGPKLLIQFQNNGVVDDSQLPKDRFSAERLKGVDSTLKIQPAKLEDSAVYLCASSSLRMNTEAFFGQGTRLTVV.

This clonotype appeared many times. This sequence joins TRBV5-1 and TRBJ2-5; no definite D call. Germline values: CDR1 SGHRS, CDR2 YFSETQ. The V gene lost 3 bases and the J gene lost 4 bases, with 7 bases spanning the gap. The CDR3 totals 12 residues. The CDR3 region is CASSSRRETQYF. The CDR3 region has the DNA TGCGCCAGCAGCTCCCGGCGAGAGACCCAGTACTTC. Filled out from reference TRBV5-1 and TRBJ2-5, the complete variable domain reads KAGVTQTPRYLIKTRGQQVTLSCSPISGHRSVSWYQQTPGQGLQFLFEYFSETQRNKGNFPGRFSGRQFSNSRSEMNVSTLELGDSALYLCASSSRRETQYFGPGTRLLVL.

This chain links TRBV2 with TRBJ2-7; D is unclear. CDR3 length: 15 residues. Trimming removed 1 base at V and 4 bases at J, with 14 bases between. Germline V gene data show CDR1 as SNHLY and CDR2 as FYNNEI. The CDR3 DNA follows: TGTGCCAGCAGTGAAGTTGGACCGACCCAGTACGAGCAGTACTTC. Its protein is CASSEVGPTQYEQYF.

CDR3 residues: CASSQDWPLEMNTEAFF. The DNA of the CDR3 is TGTGCCAGCAGCCAAGACTGGCCCCTCGAAATGAACACTGAAGCTTTCTTT. The chain has TRBV14 and TRBJ1-1; no clear D gene. The CDR3 has 17 residues. Trimming left V 0 bases short and J 0 bases short, with 14 bases between. In germline, CDR1 is SGHDN, CDR2 FVKESK.

In its sample, this clonotype was seen many times. The CDR3 loop reads CASSVGTSGKETQYF. For the CDR3, the DNA is TGTGCCAGCAGCGTAGGGACTAGCGGAAAAGAGACCCAGTACTTC. The chain joins TRBV9 to TRBJ2-5; 10 positions match TRBD2. CDR1 is SGDLS, CDR2 YYNGEE, per germline. The CDR3 extends over 15 amino acids. The junction had 2 bases not matched to a gene; V was cut back by 0 bases and J by 3 bases.

The chain joins TRBV27 to TRBJ2-1; D is undetermined. This CDR3 has 13 amino acids. CDR1 and CDR2 (germline): MNHEY, SMNVEV (reference sequence). V was shortened by 2 bases and J by 7 bases, with 9 bases between the two germline ends. The CDR3 coding sequence is TGTGCCAGCAGTTTAAGGCCCCAGAATGAGCAGTTCTTC. Translation: CASSLRPQNEQFF.

As regards this clonotype: A much larger clone is a single base away; this may be a read error. The chain joins TRBV11-2 to TRBJ2-1; no firm D call. This CDR3 has 13 amino acids. CDR1 is SGHAT and CDR2 is FQNNGV in the germline V gene. Deletions cut 5 bases from V and 5 bases from J, with 10 bases between. The CDR3 DNA follows: TGTGCCAGCAGCGCACCCCTTAACAATGAGCAGTTCTTC. This gives the protein CASSAPLNNEQFF.

The sample holds a few counts of this clonotype. The J gene is TRBJ1-5, the V gene TRBV19; 7 bases agree with TRBD1. CDR1 LNHDA and CDR2 SQIVND come from the germline V gene (reference sequence). J was trimmed by 3 bases and V by 8 bases; bases with no gene match: 4. The CDR3 sequence is 13 residues long. CDR3 in DNA: TGTGCCAGTGCGGGACAGATCAATCAGCCCCAGCATTTT. Residues: CASAGQINQPQHF.

Ten or more counts support this clonotype. The chain is built from TRBV28 and TRBJ2-5; 12 nucleotides align to TRBD1. The V and J ends lost 6 bases and 5 bases, in that order; junction bases with no gene match: 22. This CDR3 has 20 amino acids. Germline values: CDR1 MDHEN, CDR2 SYDVKM. The CDR3 coding sequence is TGTGCCAGCAGCCCAATTGGCCCAATCGGGACAGGGGGCTTATGGGAGACCCAGTACTTC. It is translated as CASSPIGPIGTGGLWETQYF. Combining the CDR3 with reference TRBV28 and TRBJ2-5 gives the whole variable domain DVKVTQSSRYLVKRTGEKVFLECVQDMDHENMFWYRQDPGLGLRLIYFSYDVKMKEKGDIPEGYSVSREKKERFSLILESASTNQTSMYLCASSPIGPIGTGGLWETQYFGPGTRLLVL.

This clonotype was recorded many times. This chain links TRBV20-1 with TRBJ2-3; D not resolved. The germline gives CDR1 DFQATT, CDR2 SNEGSKA (reference sequence). The CDR3 is made up of 12 amino acids. V lost 5 bases to trimming and J lost 3 bases, with 9 bases between them. DNA of the CDR3: TGCAGTGCTCCCGCGTTAACAGATACGCAGTATTTT. This encodes CSAPALTDTQYF.

This clonotype has ten or more counts. For the CDR3, the DNA is TGTGCCAGCAGCTTCGGACAGAACTACGAGCAGTACTTC. Amino acids: CASSFGQNYEQYF. The chain has TRBV11-2 and TRBJ2-7; D may be TRBD1 (6 bases). CDR3 length: 13 residues. CDR1 and CDR2 from the germline V gene are SGHAT and FQNNGV. The V end was cut by 3 bases, the J end by 3 bases, with 9 bases between.

In this sample, this clonotype turned up many times. This chain links TRBV12-3 or TRBV12-4 with TRBJ1-1; D is undetermined. The CDR3 length is 11 residues. Trimming left V 3 bases short and J 5 bases short, with 4 bases between. In nucleotides, the CDR3 is TGTGCCAGCAGTTTCAAGACTGAAGCTTTCTTT. This codes for CASSFKTEAFF.

This clonotype has ten or more counts. The chain couples TRBV2 to TRBJ2-1; 9 bases agree with TRBD2. The V segment lost 8 bases and the J segment 9 bases; nucleotides outside the gene matches: 5. The germline CDR1 and CDR2 sequences are SNHLY and FYNNEI. CDR3 size: 12 residues. CDR3 bases: TGTGCCAGCGCGGGAGGGAGCCCTGAGCAGTTCTTC. Translated, it gives CASAGGSPEQFF.

This clonotype was observed a few times. The rearrangement uses TRBV27 and TRBJ1-6; D call uncertain. V gave up 2 bases and J gave up 10 bases, with 9 bases separating them. CDR1 is MNHEY and CDR2 is SMNVEV in the germline V gene (reference sequence). The CDR3 extends over 13 amino acids. DNA of the CDR3: TGTGCCAGCAGTTTAGGGAGTTTCTCACCCCTCCACTTT. It is translated as CASSLGSFSPLHF.

This clonotype was recorded at least ten times. The CDR3 end shows no conserved phenylalanine or tryptophan, and so a read error is likely. It is unclear where the CDR3 begins or ends on the DNA, so no DNA is shown, and the CDR3 is as TCRdb lists it. The J gene is TRBJ2-7, the V gene TRBV20-1; the D segment call TRBD1 is taken from the table without a DNA check. 8 amino acids form the CDR3, both terminal residues included. Looked up from germline, CDR1 is DFQATT and CDR2 is SNEGSKA (reference sequence). The CDR3: CSDPRGIL.

This clonotype was recorded at least ten times. The J gene is TRBJ1-1, the V gene TRBV9; tentatively, D is TRBD1 (6 bases). Germline V gene lookup returns CDR1 SGDLS and CDR2 YYNGEE. The V end was cut by 4 bases, the J end by 5 bases, with 9 bases between. There are 12 residues in the CDR3. CDR3 in amino acids: CASSIGQTEAFF. The CDR3 bases are TGTGCCAGCAGCATTGGACAGACTGAAGCTTTCTTT.

This clonotype occurred a few times. CDR3 loop: CASSLRTVPETQYF. CDR3 DNA sequence: TGTGCCAGCAGCCTCAGGACAGTTCCAGAGACCCAGTACTTC. This chain joins TRBV7-9 and TRBJ2-5; maybe TRBD1 (6 bases). The CDR3 extends over 14 amino acids. Trimming took off 5 bases at V and 4 bases at J, with 14 bases between the two ends. CDR1 SEHNR and CDR2 FQNEAQ come from the germline V gene (reference sequence).

This clonotype came up many times. The V call is TRBV20-1, the J call TRBJ2-7; D unclear. Trimming pared 3 bases from V and 3 bases from J, leaving 12 bases between. CDR1 is DFQATT and CDR2 is SNEGSKA in the germline V gene (reference sequence). The CDR3 consists of 13 residues. CDR3 DNA sequence: TGCAGTGCTAGGCCAGGCGGCCTCTACGAGCAGTACTTC. Its translation: CSARPGGLYEQYF.

In this sample, this clonotype turned up many times. CDR3 in amino acids: CASSKDGNSNQPQHF. The CDR3 region has the DNA TGTGCCAGCAGCAAAGACGGAAATAGCAATCAGCCCCAGCATTTT. The J gene is TRBJ1-5, the V gene TRBV5-6; no clear D gene. CDR3 length equals 15 residues. Looked up from germline, CDR1 is SGHDT and CDR2 is YYEEEE. Trimming left V 4 bases short and J 0 bases short, with 11 bases between. Combining the CDR3 with reference TRBV5-6 and TRBJ1-5 gives the whole variable domain DAGVTQSPTHLIKTRGQQVTLRCSPKSGHDTVSWYQQALGQGPQFIFQYYEEEERQRGNFPDRFSGHQFPNYSSELNVNALLLGDSALYLCASSKDGNSNQPQHFGDGTRLSIL.

The table lists this clonotype with many counts. This chain joins TRBV20-1 and TRBJ1-1, with unresolved D. The CDR3 has 12 amino acids. Germline V gives CDR1 DFQATT, CDR2 SNEGSKA (reference sequence). Deletions cut 5 bases from V and 6 bases from J, with 13 bases between. The CDR3 is CSALHEAAEAFF. In DNA form, the CDR3 reads TGCAGTGCTCTACACGAGGCGGCTGAAGCTTTCTTT.

The chain couples TRBV6-5 to TRBJ2-2; D gene uncertain. V was pared by 0 bases and J by 0 bases, with 8 bases between. The CDR3 length is 16 residues. The germline CDR1 and CDR2 sequences are MNHEY and SVGAGI. The CDR3 DNA reads as TGTGCCAGCAGTTACTCGAGCTACCCGAACACCGGGGAGCTGTTTTTT. Its translation is CASSYSSYPNTGELFF.

This clonotype was counted many times. The chain links TRBV20-1 to TRBJ2-5, with TRBD1 as a possible D gene (6 bases). Germline assignment: CDR1 DFQATT and CDR2 SNEGSKA (reference sequence). The CDR3 is made up of 10 amino acids. V was trimmed by 8 bases and J by 4 bases, leaving 8 bases between them. Here the CDR3 DNA reads TGCAGTCCGGACAGAGAGACCCAGTACTTC. It encodes CSPDRETQYF.

In its sample, this clonotype was seen many times. The chain is built from TRBV7-2 and TRBJ1-5; 7 bases align to TRBD1. CDR1 and CDR2 (germline): SGHTA, FQGNSA. V lost 4 bases, J lost 4 bases, and 1 base stayed unmatched. This CDR3 has 13 amino acids. CDR3 sequence (DNA): TGTGCCAGCAGCTCACAGGGGAATCAGCCCCAGCATTTT. This sequence encodes CASSSQGNQPQHF.